Below, 10 T cell receptor beta chains from the same sample are listed, as sequenced in a study of post-analysis software for immune sequencing data. Regarding the study as a whole: Patients carried four or five TRBV segments more frequently than controls did, and TRBV5-6, TRBV5-1 and TRBV20-1 were among them.

No antigen is known for these receptors. Prepared TCR beta cDNA libraries contained unique molecular identifiers. TCRdb analysed the PCR reads with MiXCR anew, one entry per CDR3 protein. Here the sample spans fewer than 850,000 distinct CDR3 sequences, 46% being singletons. The sequenced material came from blood. The origin of the receptors is a girl aged 10 to 17 with multiple sclerosis.

This clonotype has only a few counts. The genes are TRBV20-1 and TRBJ2-5; a possible D gene is TRBD2 (5 bases). CDR1 and CDR2 (germline): DFQATT, SNEGSKA (reference sequence). This CDR3 contains 14 residues. The V end lost 6 bases, the J end lost 1 base, and 15 bases lay between the germline ends. The CDR3 region has the DNA TGCAGTGCCGGGGTGACTGCGGGCCAAGAGACCCAGTACTTC. Its translation is CSAGVTAGQETQYF.

The V call is TRBV12-3 or TRBV12-4, the J call TRBJ1-2; no clear D gene. CDR3 length equals 12 residues. The V end was cut by 5 bases, the J end by 5 bases, with 9 bases between. CDR3 sequence reads: CASSPLGYGYTF. CDR3 nucleotides: TGTGCCAGCAGTCCTCTCGGGTATGGCTACACCTTC.

On this clonotype itself: One end of the junction varies from germline; a read error may be responsible. The V call is TRBV2, the J call TRBJ2-3, with 14 bases identical to TRBD2. This CDR3 has 17 residues. CDR1 is SNHLY and CDR2 is FYNNEI in the germline V gene. The CDR3 sequence is CVSSSPTTSGREDTQYF. Here the CDR3 DNA reads TGTGTCAGCAGTTCACCTACGACTAGCGGGAGGGAAGATACGCAGTATTTT.

This clonotype showed up just a few times. The genes are TRBV7-2 and TRBJ1-2, with 7 bases matching TRBD1. With V trimmed by 8 bases and J by 3 bases, 9 bases remained unmatched. This CDR3 contains 14 residues. Germline assignment: CDR1 SGHTA and CDR2 FQGNSA. The CDR3 sequence: CASRPGTAHYGYTF. For the CDR3, the DNA is TGTGCCAGCCGGCCGGGGACAGCCCACTATGGCTACACCTTC.

The chain uses TRBV27 and TRBJ2-3; D is uncertain. V was clipped by 2 bases and J by 5 bases, with 20 bases between them. CDR3 size: 17 residues. Germline V gene data show CDR1 as MNHEY and CDR2 as SMNVEV (reference sequence). The CDR3 DNA reads as TGTGCCAGCAGTTTAGAAAGACAAGCCCCCCGGCGAGATACGCAGTATTTT. As protein: CASSLERQAPRRDTQYF.

The genes are TRBV6-4 and TRBJ2-1, with TRBD1 matching 7 bases. There are 15 residues in the CDR3. The junction had 11 bases not matched to a gene; V was cut back by 5 bases and J by 7 bases. Germline V gene lookup returns CDR1 MRHNA and CDR2 SNTAGT. This CDR3 reads CASSIEGQVGNEQFF. The CDR3, as DNA: TGTGCCAGCAGTATCGAAGGACAGGTTGGGAATGAGCAGTTCTTC.

This chain links TRBV12-3 or TRBV12-4 with TRBJ2-1, with TRBD2 identical over 14 bases. CDR3 length: 15 amino acids. V lost 6 bases and J lost 8; bases outside the gene matches: 6. CDR3 region: CASRPGLAGVYEQFF. The CDR3 DNA sequence: TGTGCCAGCAGACCGGGACTAGCGGGAGTCTATGAGCAGTTCTTC.

The rearrangement joins TRBV2 to TRBJ2-5, with D hard to call. CDR3 length: 14 amino acids. The V end was cut by 4 bases, the J end by 3 bases, with 12 bases between. Germline V lookup: CDR1 SNHLY, CDR2 FYNNEI. The CDR3 region is CASSVWQTKETQYF. The CDR3, as DNA: TGTGCCAGCAGTGTCTGGCAGACGAAAGAGACCCAGTACTTC.

This CDR3 reads CASNVGGPRETQYF. CDR3 in DNA: TGCGCCAGCAACGTAGGGGGCCCGAGGGAGACCCAGTACTTC. V gene TRBV5-1 combines with J gene TRBJ2-5, with 7 bases matching TRBD1. Per the germline V gene, CDR1 is SGHRS and CDR2 is YFSETQ. The CDR3 has 14 residues. Trimming removed 6 bases from V and 5 bases from J; junction bases left unmatched: 10.

The gene calls are TRBV5-6 and TRBJ2-2; TRBD2 aligns across 11 bases. The V and J ends lost 4 bases and 8 bases, in that order; junction bases with no gene match: 16. CDR1 is SGHDT and CDR2 is YYEEEE in the germline V gene. The length of the CDR3 is 18 residues. CDR3: CASSLLLVLAGGPGELFF. Written as DNA, the CDR3 is TGTGCCAGCAGCCTACTCCTCGTCCTAGCGGGGGGACCGGGGGAGCTGTTTTTT. Together with reference TRBV5-6 and TRBJ2-2, the CDR3 gives the full variable domain: DAGVTQSPTHLIKTRGQQVTLRCSPKSGHDTVSWYQQALGQGPQFIFQYYEEEERQRGNFPDRFSGHQFPNYSSELNVNALLLGDSALYLCASSLLLVLAGGPGELFFGEGSRLTVL.